This T cell receptor beta chain was retrieved from a study of a mutant IDH1 vaccine in newly diagnosed glioma. The assay was immunoSEQ multiplex PCR, and TCRdb's table has in-frame clones only and misses some. The table includes about 62,000 clones, around 89% detected once. With regard to this clone: Its antigen remains unknown.

Time point meaning: week 11, during vaccination. In the vaccine, a single dose held 300 ug of the mutant IDH1 20-mer peptide, along with topical imiquimod. The CDR3 runs to 14 residues. Germline V CDR1 and CDR2: ENHRY, SYGVKD. V lost 8 bases to trimming and J lost 2 bases; unmatched junction nucleotides: 4. The TCR comes from a middle-aged man with glioma. This specimen consisted of PBMCs, obtained from a glioma patient whose treatment included an IDH1 peptide vaccine. The chain uses TRBV10-3 and TRBJ2-7; 12 bases fit TRBD2. The CDR3 bases are TGTGCCATCGGTCGGACTAGCGGGACCTACGAGCAGTACTTC. It yields the protein CAIGRTSGTYEQYF.